The T cell receptor (beta chain) described here comes from a study of blood T cells in healthy people across ages. At least ten counts were recorded for this clonotype. V was clipped by 6 bases and J by 5 bases; unmatched bases: 7. Germline V gene lookup returns CDR1 SNHLY and CDR2 FYNNEI. This CDR3 spans 15 amino acids. Primed by a sample-barcoded 5' primer and a J-beta primer mix, a second PCR proceeded for 7 to 11 cycles. Each CDR3 protein is one row after TCRdb ran MiXCR on the 5' RACE reads. The repertoire includes hundreds of thousands of distinct CDR3 sequences, around 49% of them detected once, and 13% sits in the top ten.

Material for sequencing was blood. The V call is TRBV2, the J call TRBJ2-3; 11 bases fit TRBD2. The clonotype originates from a man aged 25-45 years in good health. The CDR3 DNA reads TGTGCCAGCAGCAGGCTAGCGGGGGGACGAGATACGCAGTATTTT. Translated: CASSRLAGGRDTQYF.